This T cell receptor (beta chain) appears in the sequencing data of a study of cytomegalovirus exposure and HLA in healthy donors (dated by TCRdb to 2016 to 2017). Context from the whole study: According to an earlier analysis of several hundred of the donors, some 170 million T cells yielded roughly 100 million unique TCR beta sequences and 276 Gb of sequence data. An early release that covered about 640 HLA-typed donors contained 250 to 350 gigabases of sequencing data and approximately 85 million unique TCR sequences. Of the roughly 390 genotyped donors, around 81% fell in the genetic ancestry cluster associated with self-reported Caucasian donors. The study aimed to test whether cataloging public T cell receptors could reveal signatures of past pathogen exposure. The T cell repertoires of 700 or so subjects were profiled by immunosequencing and related to cytomegalovirus serostatus. Along with the roughly 700-subject first cohort, a separate validation cohort of approximately 110 different subjects was used. To predict cytomegalovirus infection status, the study brought together high-throughput TCR immunosequencing, statistical association of individual TCRs with disease status, and machine learning. To study patterns of TCR occurrence, a later analysis re-analyzed previously published TCR beta repertoires from just over 650 donors and added high-resolution HLA genotyping. Rather than drawing on any new phenotypic data, the later analysis identified candidate immune exposures from TCR beta sequences and the way those sequences occurred across donors. An earlier analysis of about 620 of the donors applied high-throughput TCR beta sequencing to assess whether each TCR beta V gene segment acted as functional or pseudogenic. Donor age, sex, ethnicity and CMV serostatus were compiled together with the repertoire data. In a later genetic analysis, genome-wide SNP genotypes for about three fifths of the roughly 670 donors were used, and that subset was treated as a discovery cohort. All discovery cohort repertoires had been generated on a single sequencing platform. Both class I and class II loci were covered by HLA typing, at four-digit resolution. Typing coverage differed by locus: A, B, C, DRB1 and DQB1 were typed in about 629-640 donors, DQA1 in 522, DPA1 in 600 to 610, and DPB1 in 472. Roughly 5 DR-DQ haplotypes were handled as single units for association and clustering, since linkage in the cohort was strong. Among several hundred genotyped donors of the cohort, an average of approximately 240,000 unique TCR beta nucleotide sequences was sequenced per donor, of which approximately 18% were non-productive.

The cohort was made up of 666 healthy bone marrow donors. All cohort members were sampled while nominally healthy, although unrecorded immune exposures were likely present. The donor was CMV seronegative and was included in the group of several hundred seronegative cohort members. A peripheral blood sample was collected from each donor, and TCR beta sequencing was performed on peripheral blood mononuclear cells. The Qiagen DNeasy Blood Extraction Kit was used to extract genomic DNA from the blood cell samples. On the study overall, not on this receptor specifically: Some IMGT-functional V segments, including TRBV6-2 and TRBV6-3, could not be told apart with the 87-base-pair reads, so those segments were excluded. In a later analysis, the rate of TCR association differed among HLA loci, with DRB1 alleles having the most associated TCRs and HLA-C alleles having the fewest. A few of the identified cytomegalovirus-associated TCR beta chains were confirmed in vitro to be specific for cytomegalovirus antigens. Immune exposure information for the cohort was limited to CMV serostatus. Across donors, most TCR sequences were observed very rarely, whereas some public TCRs were present in many individuals. V-gene and J-gene trimming of TCR beta chains was associated with a missense DCLRE1C variant in a later genetic analysis, and the association was replicated in an independent cohort. A later analysis found that HLA-associated TCR beta chains were more clonally expanded and had lower generation probabilities than equally common non-associated chains. Because counts were too low, roughly 17 rarely observed V segments, including chromosome 9 orphons, were left out of the earlier analysis of 587 of the donors. A cluster of highly shared sequence variants was judged likely to be a technical artifact of the sequencing pipeline. In a later analysis, most CMV-associated TCR beta chains were found to appear HLA-restricted, with HLA associations seemingly driven largely by CMV exposure. At a false discovery rate of 0.05, a later analysis linked around 15,000 TCR beta sequences to specific HLA alleles. A later genetic analysis reported fewer N-insertions in productive TCRs among donors in an Asian-associated ancestry cluster than the roughly 640-donor mean. Only TCR beta chains were sequenced in this cohort, and the absence of alpha or paired-chain data limited detectable features. In an earlier analysis of about 600 of the donors, most TCR beta V segments appeared in productive rearrangements about 87% or about 30% of the time, broadly matching IMGT annotations. Strong co-occurrence of HLA alleles, especially DR and DQ, made assigning TCR associations to individual alleles difficult. The authors suggested that the approach could potentially be extended to other disease states and immunological phenotypes. In a later analysis, several top co-occurrence clusters were reported to appear linked to parvovirus B19, influenza, CMV and Epstein-Barr virus. The classifier was reported to diagnose cytomegalovirus status with high specificity and sensitivity in both the original cohort and the validation cohort. Linkage disequilibrium might explain the correlated functional status among segregating V segments, but an unknown experimental factor could not be excluded. A total of some 180 TCR beta chains were listed by the study as associated with cytomegalovirus. Roughly uniform sequencing depth across donors was assumed in presence/absence analyses, although this assumption may not hold. Because HLA typing was missing for some donors at each locus, association tests included only the typed subset. A further reported finding was that TCR beta sequences accurately predicted the HLA-A and HLA-B alleles for most subjects in the first cohort.

Libraries were constructed by the immunoSEQ multiplex PCR assay. For the multiplex PCR, a mixture combining 60 forward primers for TCR Vbeta segments and 13 reverse primers for TCR Jbeta segments was used. Amplification of the CDR3 region of rearranged TCR beta genes was performed with a multiplex PCR assay on genomic DNA. On the Illumina HiSeq System, the amplified TCR beta libraries were sequenced as 87-base-pair reads. In the paper's pipeline: A later analysis tallied tens of millions of unique TCR beta chains across the approximately 670 repertoires, and some 10 million of those chains were shared by two or more donors. Raw reads were error-corrected and collapsed into unique sequences by a nearest-neighbor algorithm in which closely related sequences were merged to remove PCR and sequencing errors. Alignment of CDR3 sequences to IMGT reference sequences was used to assign V, D and J gene segments. For a sequence to be retained, a match of at least six nucleotides was required to both a V gene segment and a J gene segment. A rearrangement counted as productive if the CDR3 had no stop codons and remained in frame with V and J, and every other rearrangement counted as non-productive. Following IMGT convention, CDR3 was defined as the stretch from the second conserved V-encoded cysteine up to the conserved J-encoded phenylalanine. Sequences without an unambiguous match to a single V gene segment were excluded from the earlier analysis of 500 to 700 of the donors. An earlier analysis of several hundred of the donors called V segments functional above 56.7% productive rearrangements and segregating when the between-donor standard deviation exceeded 5%. A statistical classification framework was built to diagnose cytomegalovirus status from the catalog of TCR beta chain sequences. In a later analysis, V and J genes were assigned by comparing TCR nucleotide sequences against IMGT/GENE-DB human TR gene sequences. A later analysis assigned CDR3 sequences and most-parsimonious VDJ recombination scenarios with the TCRdist pipeline. In a later analysis, every TCR beta chain was defined by the combination of its CDR3 amino acid sequence and its V-gene family, and reads without a unique V-gene family were dropped. To address suspected cross-contamination and a sequencing artifact, a later analysis removed roughly 580 highly shared, low-generation-probability nucleotide sequences. A later analysis calculated a clonal expansion index for each public chain from normalized within-repertoire ranks of inferred template counts. Generation probabilities in a later analysis came from a VDJ recombination model fitted to out-of-frame rearrangements, and those results were checked against IGoR. In a later analysis, TCR-TCR, TCR-HLA and TCR-CMV co-occurrence was scored with hypergeometric tests, and a repertoire-size bias correction was applied to TCR pairs. To estimate false discovery rates, a later analysis permuted the HLA or CMV assignments 20 times. In a later analysis, co-occurring TCRs were grouped with DBSCAN, and TCRdist sequence similarity was added when clustering was performed within HLA-allele-positive subsets. Repertoires with fewer than 30,000 or more than 120,000 public chains were left out of co-occurrence clustering, as were several repertoires with anomalous nucleotide sharing. The clones in this table, taken by TCRdb from immuneACCESS, are in-frame only. Not every clone is retained; where verified, under half of the shortfall comes from an unresolved V gene, and the cause of the rest is unknown. For V, J and clone size, that table is used; D and trimming come from the DNA. This sample is represented by fewer than 150,000 clones; under 90% of them were singletons. About 2.3% of the sample belongs to the ten largest clones.

The germline ends are 13 bases apart after V is trimmed by 4 bases and J by 3 bases. The CDR3 contains 14 residues, cysteine and phenylalanine counted. The CDR3 DNA has 42 bases and is translated from base 1. Taken from the germline V gene (reference sequence), the CDR1 and CDR2 loops are SEHNR and FQNEAQ. With regard to this clone: Its cognate antigen has yet to be identified. No much larger clonotype is one base removed from it; base qualities were not supplied.

The rearrangement joined TRBV7-9 to TRBJ2-7; a weak D assignment points to TRBD2 (5 bases agree). Specimen: PBMCs. This receptor was identified in a male donor in good health and CMV-seronegative. The CDR3: CASSSRDPLYEQYF. The nucleotide sequence reads as follows: TGTGCCAGCAGCTCCCGGGATCCGCTCTACGAGCAGTACTTC.